A single sample is the source of the 19 T cell receptor beta chains below, sequenced in a study of CD8 T cells in ankylosing spondylitis. Study-wide findings and caveats: One TCR beta motif, made up of roughly eight highly homologous variants, appeared characteristic of ankylosing spondylitis blood.

One entry per CDR3 protein, called by TCRdb with MiXCR from the 5' RACE reads. The sample lists about 540,000 distinct CDR3 sequences, roughly 13% occurring once. For these receptors, no antigen is known. The sequencing input was blood, either unsorted or a sorted T cell fraction (not recorded which). The receptor source for this set is a male donor with ankylosing spondylitis.

This clonotype was detected a few times. J is TRBJ2-2 and V is TRBV2; 10 bases align to TRBD1. V lost 7 bases to trimming and J lost 6 bases; unmatched junction nucleotides: 5. Germline V CDR1 and CDR2: SNHLY, FYNNEI. The CDR3 loop spans 14 amino acids. The CDR3 DNA reads TGTGCCAGCACCCCAGGACAGGGGGCCGGGGAGCTGTTTTTT. Its protein is CASTPGQGAGELFF. Full variable domain (missing parts from reference TRBV2 and TRBJ2-2): EPEVTQTPSHQVTQMGQEVILRCVPISNHLYFYWYRQILGQKVEFLVSFYNNEISEKSEIFDDQFSVERPDGSNFTLKIRSTKLEDSAMYFCASTPGQGAGELFFGEGSRLTVL.

This chain links TRBV6-1 with TRBJ2-3, with D maybe TRBD1 (5 bases). Germline V gives CDR1 MNHNS, CDR2 SASEGT. The CDR3 length is 14 residues. The V and J ends lost 2 bases and 8 bases respectively, with 14 bases between them. In DNA form, the CDR3 reads TGTGCCAGCAGTGAAAATGCCTTAGGGGTTACGCAGTATTTT. Its protein product is CASSENALGVTQYF.

The chain is built from TRBV7-9 and TRBJ2-4; D not certain. CDR3 length equals 14 residues. Germline V gives CDR1 SEHNR, CDR2 FQNEAQ (reference sequence). Trimming stripped 5 bases from V and 0 bases from J, with 8 bases between. CDR3 residues: CASSPERAKNIQYF. The CDR3 bases are TGTGCCAGCAGCCCCGAACGAGCCAAAAACATTCAGTACTTC.

The J gene is TRBJ1-4, the V gene TRBV30, with 8 bases aligning to TRBD1. This CDR3 is built from 14 residues. V dropped 3 bases and J dropped 3; count of bases not matched to a gene: 3. The germline V gene encodes CDR1 GTSNPN and CDR2 SVGIG (reference sequence). CDR3 bases: TGTGCCTGGAGAAGACAGGGGTCTAATGAAAAACTGTTTTTT. Protein sequence: CAWRRQGSNEKLFF.

This clonotype has only a few counts. The genes are TRBV12-3 or TRBV12-4 and TRBJ1-6; 7 nucleotides agree with TRBD1. The length of the CDR3 is 16 residues. The trim removed 6 bases at V and 7 bases at J, leaving 12 bases unmatched. The CDR3 DNA is TGTGCCAGCAGCTTGGCCCCTCGGGACAGAAATTCACCCCTCCACTTT. Its protein is CASSLAPRDRNSPLHF.

The V call is TRBV7-8, the J call TRBJ2-1; TRBD1 aligns across 7 bases. The CDR3 has 15 residues. Germline CDR1 reads SGHVS; CDR2 reads FQNEAQ. After removal of 4 bases from V and 4 bases from J, the junction contained 7 bases not matched to a gene. In DNA, the CDR3 is TGTGCCAGCAGCTATGGGGCAGGGGGTTACAATGAGCAGTTCTTC. Translating it yields CASSYGAGGYNEQFF.

This clonotype was counted only a few times. This chain links TRBV4-2 with TRBJ2-3; D not certain. This CDR3 spans 16 amino acids. V lost 1 base and J lost 1, with 12 bases in between. The germline V gene has CDR1 LGHNA and CDR2 YNFKEQ. This CDR3 reads CASSQGASSGTDTQYF. The CDR3 DNA sequence: TGTGCCAGCAGCCAAGGAGCGTCCTCGGGCACAGATACGCAGTATTTT.

The V and J genes are TRBV20-1 and TRBJ2-5; a weak D match, TRBD1 (5 bases). The V gene's germline CDR1 is DFQATT and CDR2 SNEGSKA (reference sequence). The V end was cut by 0 bases, the J end by 2 bases, with 19 bases between. The CDR3 is made up of 17 amino acids. The CDR3 reads CSARDLAGPKLQETQYF. The CDR3 DNA is TGCAGTGCTAGAGATCTGGCAGGGCCGAAACTTCAAGAGACCCAGTACTTC.

The chain uses TRBV29-1 and TRBJ1-4; D gene ambiguous. V lost 0 bases, J lost 7 bases, and 3 bases lay in between. CDR1 and CDR2 from the germline V gene are SQVTM and ANQGSEA. This CDR3 comprises 11 residues. The CDR3 nucleotides read TGCAGCGTTGAAGACAGTGAAAAACTGTTTTTT. Translating it yields CSVEDSEKLFF.

The chain couples TRBV5-4 to TRBJ2-3, with 8 bases identical to TRBD2. The V gene end was trimmed by 4 bases and the J gene end by 6 bases; junction bases not matched to a gene: 13. The CDR3 consists of 16 residues. Germline V gene data show CDR1 as SGHNT and CDR2 as YYREEE (reference sequence). DNA for the CDR3: TGTGCCAGCAGCGCCACTAGCGGAGGACGGGGCGATACGCAGTATTTT. This gives the protein CASSATSGGRGDTQYF.

The chain employs TRBV20-1 and TRBJ2-3; possibly TRBD1 or TRBD2 for D (5 bases each). The CDR3 runs 14 residues. Germline CDR1 reads DFQATT; CDR2 reads SNEGSKA (reference sequence). Trimming removed 3 bases at V and 4 bases at J, with 14 bases between. The DNA for the CDR3 is TGCAGTGCTAGCCCTTGGGGACGGGCAGATACGCAGTATTTT. Protein product: CSASPWGRADTQYF.

This clonotype was detected only a few times. V is TRBV2 and J is TRBJ1-5, with D possibly matching TRBD1 (5 bases). Germline V gives CDR1 SNHLY, CDR2 FYNNEI. V was shortened by 8 bases and J by 3 bases, with 17 bases between the two germline ends. The length of the CDR3 is 15 residues. The chain's CDR3 is CASSGLSGTNQPQHF. For the CDR3, the DNA is TGTGCCAGCTCCGGCCTGTCAGGGACCAATCAGCCCCAGCATTTT. The variable domain in full, with the rest retrieved from reference TRBV2 and TRBJ1-5, is EPEVTQTPSHQVTQMGQEVILRCVPISNHLYFYWYRQILGQKVEFLVSFYNNEISEKSEIFDDQFSVERPDGSNFTLKIRSTKLEDSAMYFCASSGLSGTNQPQHFGDGTRLSIL.

The gene calls are TRBV7-9 and TRBJ2-7; D not certain. The V gene's germline CDR1 is SEHNR and CDR2 FQNEAQ (reference sequence). V lost 3 bases to trimming and J lost 7 bases, with 13 bases between them. The CDR3 has 13 amino acids. CDR3 sequence: CASSFVGAFEQYF. The CDR3 DNA sequence: TGTGCCAGCAGCTTTGTAGGCGCGTTTGAGCAGTACTTC.

This clonotype was counted a few times. This chain uses TRBV3-1 with TRBJ2-5, with D possibly matching TRBD2 (6 bases). Trimming took 2 bases from V and 5 from J, leaving 18 bases between them. The CDR3 is 16 residues long. Germline V gives CDR1 LGHDT, CDR2 YNNKEL (reference sequence). The CDR3 DNA sequence: TGTGCCAGCAGCCAAATTGAGCCGGGAGCACGGGAGACCCAGTACTTC. It specifies CASSQIEPGARETQYF.

This clonotype was seen a few times. The chain carries TRBV2 and TRBJ2-1; no definite D call. Between the trimmed V and J ends, which lost 4 bases and 4 bases, there was a span of 5 bases. Germline V lookup: CDR1 SNHLY, CDR2 FYNNEI. The CDR3 sequence is 12 residues long. CDR3 sequence reads: CASSAQYNEQFF. The CDR3 DNA sequence: TGTGCCAGCAGTGCACAGTACAATGAGCAGTTCTTC. The full variable domain, in which reference TRBV2 and TRBJ2-1 provide the parts outside the CDR3, is EPEVTQTPSHQVTQMGQEVILRCVPISNHLYFYWYRQILGQKVEFLVSFYNNEISEKSEIFDDQFSVERPDGSNFTLKIRSTKLEDSAMYFCASSAQYNEQFFGPGTRLTVL.

This clonotype appeared a few times. The chain has TRBV3-1 and TRBJ1-5; D unclear. Germline V gene sequence: CDR1 LGHDT, CDR2 YNNKEL (reference sequence). This CDR3 spans 15 amino acids. With 0 bases removed from V and 4 bases from J, the gap between germline ends came to 10 bases. The CDR3 DNA follows: TGTGCCAGCAGCCAAGATCTCACAGTTAATCAGCCCCAGCATTTT. Translation gives CASSQDLTVNQPQHF.

The chain joins TRBV6-2 or TRBV6-3 to TRBJ2-1; D is unclear. Germline CDR1 and CDR2: MNHEY and SVGEGT. Trimming removed 2 bases at V and 12 bases at J, with 11 bases between. CDR3 length: 12 amino acids. CDR3 in amino acids: CASSYGGVGQFF. The CDR3 coding sequence is TGTGCCAGCAGTTACGGTGGTGTGGGGCAGTTCTTC.

The chain couples TRBV5-1 to TRBJ2-7; 10 positions match TRBD2. The J segment lost 2 bases and the V segment lost 5 bases, leaving 4 bases of the junction unmatched. The CDR3 is 14 amino acids. Germline assignment: CDR1 SGHRS and CDR2 YFSETQ. The CDR3 here is CASRAGTSAYEQYF. The CDR3 nucleotides read TGCGCCAGCAGGGCCGGGACTAGCGCCTACGAGCAGTACTTC.

This clonotype was seen many times. The gene calls are TRBV14 and TRBJ2-7; 10 bases line up with TRBD2. The CDR3 covers 15 residues. Germline values: CDR1 SGHDN, CDR2 FVKESK. V lost 3 bases to trimming and J lost 1 base; unmatched junction nucleotides: 3. CDR3: CASSQVLAGSYEQYF. Here the CDR3 DNA reads TGTGCCAGCAGCCAGGTACTAGCGGGATCCTACGAGCAGTACTTC.